One and the same sample provided the 8 T cell receptor beta chains below, sequenced in a study of blood T cell repertoires in COVID-19. Only in-frame clones appear in the TCRdb table, and some are missing; sequencing was by immunoSEQ multiplex PCR. The data hold 130,000 to 150,000 clones, with around 84% observed a single time. The sequencing sample was made of peripheral blood. Receptors originate from a man in his 60s with active or convalescent COVID-19.

The J gene is TRBJ1-6, the V gene TRBV6-5, with D perhaps TRBD1 (5 bases). V lost 7 bases to trimming and J lost 3 bases, with 10 bases between them. There are 14 residues in the CDR3. Germline CDR1 is MNHEY and CDR2 is SVGAGI. CDR3 loop: CASIPDSYNSPLHF. CDR3 coding DNA: TGTGCCAGCATCCCAGACAGCTATAATTCACCCCTCCACTTT.

V and J are TRBV6-6 and TRBJ2-3, with a possible D match to TRBD2 (5 bases). Germline loops: CDR1 MNHNY, CDR2 SVGAGI (reference sequence). V gave up 2 bases and J gave up 6 bases, with 6 bases separating them. CDR3 size: 12 residues. CDR3 protein: CASSYRGDTQYF. CDR3 nucleotides: TGTGCCAGCAGTTACCGGGGTGATACGCAGTATTTT.

The chain uses TRBV6-2 or TRBV6-3 and TRBJ1-4; TRBD1 is a possible D gene (5 bases). The CDR3 is made up of 16 amino acids. Trimming left V 2 bases short and J 0 bases short, with 10 bases between. CDR1 is MNHEY, CDR2 SVGEGT, per germline. CDR3 nucleotides: TGTGCCAGCAGTTACGGACACTACTCAACTAATGAAAAACTGTTTTTT. The encoded protein is CASSYGHYSTNEKLFF.

This chain joins TRBV6-5 and TRBJ2-3; D is ambiguous. Germline V lookup: CDR1 MNHEY, CDR2 SVGAGI. The V and J ends lost 6 bases and 2 bases respectively, with 3 bases between them. This CDR3 region has 11 residues. The DNA of the CDR3 is TGTGCCAGCAGACACACAGATACGCAGTATTTT. Protein product: CASRHTDTQYF.

This clone was seen a handful of times. The J gene is TRBJ1-4, the V gene TRBV5-8; 7 bases map to TRBD1. Germline CDR1 SGHTS, CDR2 YDEGEE. With 5 bases clipped from V and 3 bases from J, the junction kept 7 bases outside the gene matches. The CDR3 is 15 amino acids. The CDR3 DNA follows: TGTGCCAGCAGATTAGGGGGCCTATCTAATGAAAAACTGTTTTTT. Protein: CASRLGGLSNEKLFF.

The chain combines TRBV7-2 with TRBJ2-1, with 16 bases identical to TRBD2. After removal of 4 bases from V and 7 bases from J, the junction contained 13 bases not matched to a gene. The CDR3 is 19 amino acids. The V gene's germline CDR1 is SGHTA and CDR2 FQGNSA. CDR3 sequence reads: CASSSRPGLAGGRRNEQFF. CDR3 bases: TGTGCCAGCAGCTCCCGACCGGGACTAGCGGGAGGGCGTCGGAATGAGCAGTTCTTC.

V usage is TRBV10-3 and J usage is TRBJ1-5, with 9 bases that match TRBD1. CDR1 and CDR2 (germline): ENHRY, SYGVKD. J was trimmed by 4 bases and V by 6 bases; bases with no gene match: 10. The CDR3 contains 16 residues. This CDR3 reads CAIRSGRQGGNQPQHF. The CDR3 nucleotides are TGTGCCATCAGGTCGGGCCGACAGGGGGGTAATCAGCCCCAGCATTTT.

This chain connects TRBV19 to TRBJ2-6, with D uncertain. CDR1 LNHDA and CDR2 SQIVND come from the germline V gene (reference sequence). The CDR3 covers 17 residues. Trimming removed 6 bases from V and 0 bases from J, with 15 bases in between. The CDR3 nucleotides read TGTGCCAGTAGCAAAACGGCACGGAGCTCTGGGGCCAACGTCCTGACTTTC. Encoded protein: CASSKTARSSGANVLTF. The variable domain in full, with the rest retrieved from reference TRBV19 and TRBJ2-6, is DGGITQSPKYLFRKEGQNVTLSCEQNLNHDAMYWYRQDPGQGLRLIYYSQIVNDFQKGDIAEGYSVSREKKESFPLTVTSAQKNPTAFYLCASSKTARSSGANVLTFGAGSRLTVL.